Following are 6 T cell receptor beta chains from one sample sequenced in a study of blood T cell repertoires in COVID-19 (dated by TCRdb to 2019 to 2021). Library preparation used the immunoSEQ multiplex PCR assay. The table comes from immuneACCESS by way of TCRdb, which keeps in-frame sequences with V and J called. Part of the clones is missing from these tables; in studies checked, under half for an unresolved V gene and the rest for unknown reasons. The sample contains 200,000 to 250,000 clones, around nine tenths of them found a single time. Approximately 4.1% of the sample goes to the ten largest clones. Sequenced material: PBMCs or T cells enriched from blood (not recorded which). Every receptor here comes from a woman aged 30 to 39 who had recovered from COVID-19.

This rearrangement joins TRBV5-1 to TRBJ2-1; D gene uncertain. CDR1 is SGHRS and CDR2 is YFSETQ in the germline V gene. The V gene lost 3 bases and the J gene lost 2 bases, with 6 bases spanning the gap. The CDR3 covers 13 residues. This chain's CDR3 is CASSSNAYNEQFF. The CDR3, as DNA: TGCGCCAGCAGCTCCAATGCCTACAATGAGCAGTTCTTC.

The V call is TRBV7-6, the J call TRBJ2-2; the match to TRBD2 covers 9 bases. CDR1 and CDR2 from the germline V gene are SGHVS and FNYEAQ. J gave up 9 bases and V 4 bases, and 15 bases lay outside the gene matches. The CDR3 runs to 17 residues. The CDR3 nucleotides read TGTGCCAGCAGCTCTGACTACCGCGGGAGGGCCAATCGGGAGCTGTTTTTT. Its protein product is CASSSDYRGRANRELFF.

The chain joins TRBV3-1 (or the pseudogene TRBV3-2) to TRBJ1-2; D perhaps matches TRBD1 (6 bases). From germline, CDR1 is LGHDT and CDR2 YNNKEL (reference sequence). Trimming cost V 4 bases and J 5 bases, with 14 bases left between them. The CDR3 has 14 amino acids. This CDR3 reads CASSPPDSLYGYTF. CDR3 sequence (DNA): TGTGCCAGCAGCCCCCCGGACAGCCTATATGGCTACACCTTC.

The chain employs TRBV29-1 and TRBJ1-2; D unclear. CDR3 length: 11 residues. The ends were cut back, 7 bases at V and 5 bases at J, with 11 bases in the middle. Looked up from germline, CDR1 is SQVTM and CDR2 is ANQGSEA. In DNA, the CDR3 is TGCAGCGCACTCAAGGAGTATGGCTACACCTTC. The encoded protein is CSALKEYGYTF.

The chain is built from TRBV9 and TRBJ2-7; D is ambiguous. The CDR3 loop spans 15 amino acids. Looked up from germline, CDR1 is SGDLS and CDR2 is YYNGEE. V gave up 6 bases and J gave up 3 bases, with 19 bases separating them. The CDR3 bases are TGTGCCAGCATTGTAGTGCCAACCACGATCTACGAGCAGTACTTC. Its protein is CASIVVPTTIYEQYF.

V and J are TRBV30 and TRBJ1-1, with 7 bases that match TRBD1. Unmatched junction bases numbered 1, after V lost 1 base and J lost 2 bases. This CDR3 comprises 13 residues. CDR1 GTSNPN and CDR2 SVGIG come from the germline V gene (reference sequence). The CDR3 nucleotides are TGTGCCTGGAGTGGGACAGGAAACACTGAAGCTTTCTTT. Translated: CAWSGTGNTEAFF.